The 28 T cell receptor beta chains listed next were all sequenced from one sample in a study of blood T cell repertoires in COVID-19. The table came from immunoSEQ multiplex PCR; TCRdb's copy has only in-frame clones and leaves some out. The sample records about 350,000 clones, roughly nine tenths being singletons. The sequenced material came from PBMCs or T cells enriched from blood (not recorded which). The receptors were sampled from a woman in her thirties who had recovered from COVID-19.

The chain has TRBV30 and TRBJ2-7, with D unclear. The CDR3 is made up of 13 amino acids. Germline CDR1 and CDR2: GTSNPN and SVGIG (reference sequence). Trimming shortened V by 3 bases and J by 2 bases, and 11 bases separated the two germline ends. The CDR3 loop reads CAWSNLSPYEQYF. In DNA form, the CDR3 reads TGTGCCTGGAGCAACCTGAGTCCCTACGAGCAGTACTTC.

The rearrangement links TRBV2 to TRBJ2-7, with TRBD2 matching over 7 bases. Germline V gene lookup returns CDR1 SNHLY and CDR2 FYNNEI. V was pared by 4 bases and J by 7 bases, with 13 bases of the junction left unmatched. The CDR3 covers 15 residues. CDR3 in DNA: TGTGCCAGCAGTGGATTCACCGGGACTAAGGGAGAGCAGTACTTC. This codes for CASSGFTGTKGEQYF.

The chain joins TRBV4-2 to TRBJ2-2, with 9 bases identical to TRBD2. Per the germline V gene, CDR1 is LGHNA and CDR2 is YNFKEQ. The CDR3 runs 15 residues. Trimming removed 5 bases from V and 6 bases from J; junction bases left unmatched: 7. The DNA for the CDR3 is TGTGCCAGCAGCGATAGCGGGGGTGTCTCCGGGGAGCTGTTTTTT. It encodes CASSDSGGVSGELFF.

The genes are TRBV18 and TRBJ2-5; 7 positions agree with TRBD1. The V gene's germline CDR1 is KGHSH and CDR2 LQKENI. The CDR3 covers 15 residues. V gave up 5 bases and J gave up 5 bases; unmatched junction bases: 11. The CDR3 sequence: CASSFRTGGPETQYF. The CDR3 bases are TGTGCCAGCTCATTCAGGACAGGCGGTCCGGAGACCCAGTACTTC.

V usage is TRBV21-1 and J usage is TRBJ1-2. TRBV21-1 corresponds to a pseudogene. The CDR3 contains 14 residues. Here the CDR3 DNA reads TGTGCCAGCAGCAAAGAAATCTTGCGGTATGGCTACACCTTC. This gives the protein CASSKEILRYGYTF.

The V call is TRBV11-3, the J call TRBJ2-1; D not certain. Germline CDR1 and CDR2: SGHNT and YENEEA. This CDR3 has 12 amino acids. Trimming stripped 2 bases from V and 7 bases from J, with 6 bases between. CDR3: CASSLYGNEQFF. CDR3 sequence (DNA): TGTGCCAGCAGCTTATACGGGAATGAGCAGTTCTTC. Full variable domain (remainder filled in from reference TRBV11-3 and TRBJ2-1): EAGVVQSPRYKIIEKKQPVAFWCNPISGHNTLYWYLQNLGQGPELLIRYENEEAVDDSQLPKDRFSAERLKGVDSTLKIQPAELGDSAVYLCASSLYGNEQFFGPGTRLTVL.

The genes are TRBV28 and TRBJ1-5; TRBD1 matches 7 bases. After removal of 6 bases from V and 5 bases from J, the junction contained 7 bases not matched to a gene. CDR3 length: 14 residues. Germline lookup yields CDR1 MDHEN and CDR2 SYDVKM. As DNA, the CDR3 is TGTGCCAGCAGCCCCGACAGGGAAGATCAGCCCCAGCATTTT. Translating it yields CASSPDREDQPQHF. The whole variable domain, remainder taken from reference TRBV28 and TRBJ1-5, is DVKVTQSSRYLVKRTGEKVFLECVQDMDHENMFWYRQDPGLGLRLIYFSYDVKMKEKGDIPEGYSVSREKKERFSLILESASTNQTSMYLCASSPDREDQPQHFGDGTRLSIL.

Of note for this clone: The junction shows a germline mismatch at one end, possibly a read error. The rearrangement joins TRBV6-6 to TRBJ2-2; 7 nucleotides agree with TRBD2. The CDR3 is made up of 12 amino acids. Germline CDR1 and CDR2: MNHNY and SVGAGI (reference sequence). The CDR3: CQSSGITGELFF. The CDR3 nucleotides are TGCCAATCTAGCGGAATCACCGGGGAGCTGTTTTTT.

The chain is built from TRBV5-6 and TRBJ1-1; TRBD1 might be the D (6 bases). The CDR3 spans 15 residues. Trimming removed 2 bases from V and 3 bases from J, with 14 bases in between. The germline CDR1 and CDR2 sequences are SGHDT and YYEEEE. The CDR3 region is CASSFWDTGYTEAFF. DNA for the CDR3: TGTGCCAGCAGCTTTTGGGACACCGGGTACACTGAAGCTTTCTTT.

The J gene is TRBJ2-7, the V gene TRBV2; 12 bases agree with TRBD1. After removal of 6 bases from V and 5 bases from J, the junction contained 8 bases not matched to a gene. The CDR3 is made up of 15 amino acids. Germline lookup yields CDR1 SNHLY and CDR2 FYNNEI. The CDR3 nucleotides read TGTGCCAGCAGGGTGGGACAGGGGGCGGTCAACGAGCAGTACTTC. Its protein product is CASRVGQGAVNEQYF.

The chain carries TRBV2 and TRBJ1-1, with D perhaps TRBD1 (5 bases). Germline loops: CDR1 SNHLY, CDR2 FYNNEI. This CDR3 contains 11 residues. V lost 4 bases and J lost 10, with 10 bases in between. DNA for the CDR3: TGTGCCAGCAGTGCAAGGGGTGGAGCTTTCTTT. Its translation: CASSARGGAFF.

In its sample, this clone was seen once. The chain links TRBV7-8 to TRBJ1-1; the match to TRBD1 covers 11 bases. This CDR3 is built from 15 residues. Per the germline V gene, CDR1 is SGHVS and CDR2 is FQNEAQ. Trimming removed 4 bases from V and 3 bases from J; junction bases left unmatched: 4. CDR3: CASSWTGGLYTEAFF. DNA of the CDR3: TGTGCCAGCAGCTGGACAGGGGGCTTGTACACTGAAGCTTTCTTT.

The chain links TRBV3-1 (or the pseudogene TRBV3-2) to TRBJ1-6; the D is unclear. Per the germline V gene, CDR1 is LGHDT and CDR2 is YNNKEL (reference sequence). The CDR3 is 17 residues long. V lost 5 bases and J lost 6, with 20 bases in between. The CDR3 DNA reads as TGTGCCAGCAGCTCCGCTGGGCCGGTCCTGTTTAATTCACCCCTCCACTTT. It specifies CASSSAGPVLFNSPLHF.

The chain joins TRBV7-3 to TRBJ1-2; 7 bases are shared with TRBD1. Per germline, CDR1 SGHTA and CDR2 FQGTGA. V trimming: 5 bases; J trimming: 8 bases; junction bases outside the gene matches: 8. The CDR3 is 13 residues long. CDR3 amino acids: CASSGGTVGGYTF. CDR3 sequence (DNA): TGTGCCAGCAGCGGCGGGACAGTGGGAGGCTACACCTTC.

The CDR3: CASSQGPGQRELFF. The CDR3 coding sequence is TGCGCCAGCAGCCAAGGTCCAGGGCAGCGGGAACTGTTTTTT. The chain couples TRBV4-1 to TRBJ1-4; D possibly corresponds to TRBD1 (5 bases). This CDR3 region has 14 residues. Germline V lookup: CDR1 MGHRA, CDR2 YSYEKL. V was pared by 1 base and J by 12 bases, with 15 bases between.

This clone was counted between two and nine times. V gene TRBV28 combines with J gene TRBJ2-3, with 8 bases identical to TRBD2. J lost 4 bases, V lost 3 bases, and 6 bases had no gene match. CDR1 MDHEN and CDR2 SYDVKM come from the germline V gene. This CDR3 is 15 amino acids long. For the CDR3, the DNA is TGTGCCAGCAGTTTGGGAGCGGGGGTAGCAGATACGCAGTATTTT. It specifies CASSLGAGVADTQYF.

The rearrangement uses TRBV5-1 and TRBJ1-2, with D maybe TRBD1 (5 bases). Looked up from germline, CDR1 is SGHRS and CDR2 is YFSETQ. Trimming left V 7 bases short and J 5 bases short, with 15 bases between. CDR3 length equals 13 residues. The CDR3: CASARWDLYGYTF. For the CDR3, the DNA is TGCGCCAGCGCCCGCTGGGACTTGTATGGCTACACCTTC.

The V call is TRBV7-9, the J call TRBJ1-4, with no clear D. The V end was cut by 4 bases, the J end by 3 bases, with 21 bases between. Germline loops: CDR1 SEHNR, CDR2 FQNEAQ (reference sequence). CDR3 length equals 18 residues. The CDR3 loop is CASSSRSPGGGPNEKLFF. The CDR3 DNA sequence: TGTGCCAGCAGCTCCCGCAGTCCCGGTGGAGGGCCTAATGAAAAACTGTTTTTT.

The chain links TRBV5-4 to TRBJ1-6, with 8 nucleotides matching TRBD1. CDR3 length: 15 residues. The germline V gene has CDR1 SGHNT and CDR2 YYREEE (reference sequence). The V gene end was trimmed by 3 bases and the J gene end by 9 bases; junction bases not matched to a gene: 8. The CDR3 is CASSSGGRGPSPLHF. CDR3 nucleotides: TGTGCCAGCAGCTCGGGGGGCAGGGGGCCTTCACCCCTCCACTTT.

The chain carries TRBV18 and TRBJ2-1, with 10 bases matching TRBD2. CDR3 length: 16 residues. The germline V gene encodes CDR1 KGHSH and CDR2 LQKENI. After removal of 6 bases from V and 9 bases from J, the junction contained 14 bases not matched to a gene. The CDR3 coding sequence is TGTGCCAGCTCGAACATCGGACTAGCGGTCATGGGTGAGCAGTTCTTC. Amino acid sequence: CASSNIGLAVMGEQFF. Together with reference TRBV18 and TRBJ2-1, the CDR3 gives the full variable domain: NAGVMQNPRHLVRRRGQEARLRCSPMKGHSHVYWYRQLPEEGLKFMVYLQKENIIDESGMPKERFSAEFPKEGPSILRIQQVVRGDSAAYFCASSNIGLAVMGEQFFGPGTRLTVL.

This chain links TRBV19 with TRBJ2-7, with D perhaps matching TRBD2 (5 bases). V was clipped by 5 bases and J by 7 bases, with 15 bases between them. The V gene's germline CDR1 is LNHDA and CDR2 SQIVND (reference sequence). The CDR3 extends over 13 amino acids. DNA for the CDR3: TGTGCCAGTAGTTGGACCAAACCGGGGGAGCAGTACTTC. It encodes CASSWTKPGEQYF.

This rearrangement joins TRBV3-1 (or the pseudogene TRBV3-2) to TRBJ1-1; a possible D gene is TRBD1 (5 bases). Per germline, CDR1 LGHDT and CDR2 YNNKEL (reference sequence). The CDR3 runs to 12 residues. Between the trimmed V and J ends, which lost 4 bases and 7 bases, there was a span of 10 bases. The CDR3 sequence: CASSPQGLEAFF. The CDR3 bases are TGTGCCAGCAGCCCCCAGGGACTTGAAGCTTTCTTT.

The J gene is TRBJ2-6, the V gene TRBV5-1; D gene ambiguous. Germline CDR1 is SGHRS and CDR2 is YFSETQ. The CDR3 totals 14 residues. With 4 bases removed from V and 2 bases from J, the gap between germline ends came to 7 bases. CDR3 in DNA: TGCGCCAGCAGCCCCCTCGCTGGGGCCAACGTCCTGACTTTC. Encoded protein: CASSPLAGANVLTF.

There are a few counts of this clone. The CDR3 is CASSSGTAYEQYF. The CDR3 coding sequence is TGTGCCAGCAGCTCCGGGACAGCCTACGAGCAGTACTTC. The chain recombines TRBV11-3 with TRBJ2-7, with 7 bases that match TRBD1. Germline V gives CDR1 SGHNT, CDR2 YENEEA. CDR3 length equals 13 residues. The junction had 2 bases not matched to a gene; V was cut back by 4 bases and J by 2 bases.

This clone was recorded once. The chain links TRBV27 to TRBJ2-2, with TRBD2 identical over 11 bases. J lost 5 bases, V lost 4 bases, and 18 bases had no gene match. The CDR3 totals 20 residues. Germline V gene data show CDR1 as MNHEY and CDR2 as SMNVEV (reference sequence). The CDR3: CASSSLKWTSGRRGTGELFF. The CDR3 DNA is TGTGCCAGCAGTTCATTGAAATGGACTAGCGGGCGCCGAGGGACCGGGGAGCTGTTTTTT.

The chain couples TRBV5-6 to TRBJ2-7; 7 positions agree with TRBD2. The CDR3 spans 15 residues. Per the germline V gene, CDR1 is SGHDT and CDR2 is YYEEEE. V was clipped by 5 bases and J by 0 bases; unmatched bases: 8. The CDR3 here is CASSNLGRDSYEQYF. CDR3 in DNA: TGTGCCAGCAGTAACTTGGGGAGGGACTCCTACGAGCAGTACTTC.

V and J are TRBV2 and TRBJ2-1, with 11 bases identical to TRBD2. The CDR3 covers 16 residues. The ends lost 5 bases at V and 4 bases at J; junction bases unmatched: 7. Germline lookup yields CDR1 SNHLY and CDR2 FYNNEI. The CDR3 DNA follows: TGTGCCAGCAGTACCACGGGACTAGCGGAATACAATGAGCAGTTCTTC. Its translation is CASSTTGLAEYNEQFF.

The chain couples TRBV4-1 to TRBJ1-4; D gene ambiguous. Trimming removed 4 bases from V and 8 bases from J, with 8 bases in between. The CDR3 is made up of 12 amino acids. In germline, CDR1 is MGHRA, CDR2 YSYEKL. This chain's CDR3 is CASSLRPEKLFF. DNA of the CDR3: TGCGCCAGCAGCCTGCGTCCGGAAAAACTGTTTTTT.